A single sample is the source of the 20 T cell receptor beta chains below, sequenced in a study of T cell repertoires in cytomegalovirus infection. TCRdb reprocessed the reads via MiXCR and lists one record per CDR3 protein. This sample has just under 500,000 distinct CDR3 sequences; around 30% occur once, and the top ten carry roughly 15%. These receptors lack a known antigen. The sequences come from cultured PBMCs, collected from culture after CMV antigen stimulation. The receptors were sampled from a human donor in good health (CMV status not recorded). Some clones in this sample may be carry-over from other donors' samples.

This clonotype came up a few times. The chain joins TRBV24-1 to TRBJ1-6; D perhaps matches TRBD1 (5 bases). The V gene's germline CDR1 is KGHDR and CDR2 SFDVKD. The CDR3 consists of 14 residues. Trimming took off 3 bases at V and 7 bases at J, with 9 bases between the two ends. CDR3 bases: TGTGCCACCAGTGATGTTGGACAAAATTCACCCCTCCACTTT. It is translated as CATSDVGQNSPLHF.

This clonotype was observed a few times. The chain employs TRBV4-3 and TRBJ1-1; D is perhaps TRBD1 (5 bases). The germline V gene has CDR1 LGHNA and CDR2 YSLEER. The CDR3 runs to 15 residues. Trimming pared 2 bases from V and 6 bases from J, leaving 16 bases between. CDR3 protein: CASSQHAGTWAEAFF. CDR3 coding DNA: TGCGCCAGCAGCCAACACGCCGGGACCTGGGCTGAAGCTTTCTTT.

In this sample, this clonotype turned up many times. The chain employs TRBV7-2 and TRBJ1-1; unclear D gene. The CDR3 runs to 11 residues. Trimming pared 1 base from V and 9 bases from J, leaving 6 bases between. Germline values: CDR1 SGHTA, CDR2 FQGNSA. In nucleotides, the CDR3 is TGTGCCAGCAGCTTAGGGGTGAAAGCTTTCTTT. Translated, it gives CASSLGVKAFF.

The V and J genes are TRBV6-2 or TRBV6-3 and TRBJ2-1, with D possibly TRBD2 on 6 matching bases. CDR3 length equals 15 residues. With 7 bases removed from V and 0 bases from J, the gap between germline ends came to 13 bases. From germline, CDR1 is MNHEY and CDR2 SVGEGT. The CDR3, as DNA: TGTGCCAGCACCCCCACCGGGGGCTCCTACAATGAGCAGTTCTTC. Translation gives CASTPTGGSYNEQFF.

This chain uses TRBV20-1 with TRBJ2-3, with D maybe TRBD2 (5 bases). This CDR3 region has 14 residues. Trimming cost V 3 bases and J 2 bases, with 12 bases left between them. Germline values: CDR1 DFQATT, CDR2 SNEGSKA (reference sequence). The CDR3 nucleotides read TGCAGTGCTAGTAGCGCGGGTGACACAGATACGCAGTATTTT. Translated, it gives CSASSAGDTDTQYF.

The chain employs TRBV20-1 and TRBJ2-1; D may match TRBD1 or TRBD2 (5 bases each). CDR3 size: 14 residues. V dropped 3 bases and J dropped 5 bases, with 14 bases sitting between them. Germline V gene sequence: CDR1 DFQATT, CDR2 SNEGSKA (reference sequence). The CDR3 DNA reads TGCAGTGCTAGCCTGGGAGTGGGGGACAATGAGCAGTTCTTC. It yields the protein CSASLGVGDNEQFF.

This clonotype was picked up a small number of times. J is TRBJ1-1 and V is TRBV7-2, with 7 bases matching TRBD1. Losses at the gene ends were 3 bases for V and 1 base for J; bases not matched to a gene: 8. In germline, CDR1 is SGHTA, CDR2 FQGNSA. The CDR3 totals 16 residues. CDR3 loop: CASSFITGDRNTEAFF. The DNA for the CDR3 is TGTGCCAGCAGCTTCATTACAGGGGACCGGAACACTGAAGCTTTCTTT.

J is TRBJ2-7 and V is TRBV4-3, with D maybe TRBD1 (6 bases). The CDR3 sequence is 14 residues long. Germline lookup yields CDR1 LGHNA and CDR2 YSLEER. Trimming removed 6 bases from V and 2 bases from J, with 14 bases in between. CDR3 sequence reads: CASSRHEGAYEQYF. The CDR3 nucleotides read TGCGCCAGCAGTCGACATGAGGGGGCCTACGAGCAGTACTTC.

The chain employs TRBV7-4 and TRBJ1-3; 8 bases match TRBD1. Germline CDR1 and CDR2: SGHVT and SQSDAQ. This CDR3 region has 16 residues. With V trimmed by 4 bases and J by 4 bases, 9 bases remained unmatched. CDR3 DNA: TGTGCCAGCAGCTCAGGACAGGGAATTCTCGGAAACACCATATATTTT. It is translated as CASSSGQGILGNTIYF.

This clonotype was counted only a few times. The rearrangement links TRBV12-3 or TRBV12-4 to TRBJ1-6; 7 nucleotides agree with TRBD1. V lost 7 bases and J lost 4; bases outside the gene matches: 4. This CDR3 region has 14 residues. Written as DNA, the CDR3 is TGTGCCAGCACCTCGGGACAGTATAATTCACCCCTCCACTTT. Translating gives CASTSGQYNSPLHF.

V is TRBV25-1 and J is TRBJ1-5, with D hard to call. From germline, CDR1 is MGHDK and CDR2 SYGVNS. Trimming cost V 2 bases and J 3 bases, with 8 bases left between them. The CDR3 is made up of 14 amino acids. CDR3 nucleotide sequence: TGTGCCAGCAGTGAAAGGGAGACCAATCAGCCCCAGCATTTT. It encodes CASSERETNQPQHF.

This clonotype appeared a few times. The chain couples TRBV23-1 to TRBJ2-7; D unclear. TRBV23-1 is an ORF, with its function uncertain. V lost 0 bases, J lost 0 bases, and 9 bases lay in between. The CDR3 length is 15 residues. The chain's CDR3 is CASSQSFVTSYEQYV. CDR3 nucleotide sequence: TGCGCCAGCAGTCAATCTTTTGTCACCTCCTACGAGCAGTACGTC.

This chain connects TRBV6-6 to TRBJ2-5; no firm D call. The ends were cut back, 6 bases at V and 4 bases at J, with 12 bases in the middle. CDR1 and CDR2 (germline): MNHNY, SVGAGI (reference sequence). This CDR3 is built from 13 residues. The CDR3 sequence is CASSFNMGETQYF. The CDR3, as DNA: TGTGCCAGCAGCTTTAATATGGGAGAGACCCAGTACTTC.

This clonotype occurred a few times. The chain couples TRBV7-9 to TRBJ2-1, with unresolved D. Trimming cost V 3 bases and J 7 bases, with 10 bases left between them. The CDR3 runs 13 residues. Germline CDR1 SEHNR, CDR2 FQNEAQ (reference sequence). In nucleotides, the CDR3 is TGTGCCAGCAGCTTTTCGGAGTCGAATGAGCAGTTCTTC. Translation gives CASSFSESNEQFF.

This clonotype showed up just a few times. V gene TRBV4-3 combines with J gene TRBJ2-1; TRBD2 agrees at 10 bases. V was pared by 0 bases and J by 8 bases, with 4 bases of the junction left unmatched. Germline CDR1 and CDR2: LGHNA and YSLEER. This CDR3 is built from 15 residues. CDR3 nucleotide sequence: TGCGCCAGCAGCCAAGAGGGACTAGCGAGCGATGAGCAGTTCTTC. It encodes CASSQEGLASDEQFF.

The rearrangement joins TRBV12-3 or TRBV12-4 to TRBJ2-1; 7 bases align to TRBD2. This CDR3 spans 16 amino acids. After removal of 5 bases from V and 9 bases from J, the junction contained 16 bases not matched to a gene. For the CDR3, the DNA is TGTGCCAGCAGTCGGAGTGGACTAGTGATCAGCGGTGAGCAGTTCTTC. Translated, it gives CASSRSGLVISGEQFF.

This clonotype was observed a handful of times. V and J are TRBV12-3 or TRBV12-4 and TRBJ1-4, with 10 bases matching TRBD1. The CDR3 sequence is 15 residues long. The V and J ends lost 6 bases and 8 bases, in that order; junction bases with no gene match: 9. The CDR3 coding sequence is TGTGCCAGCAGCTCCGGAGGGACAGGGGCCGAAAAACTGTTTTTT. Translated: CASSSGGTGAEKLFF.

This clonotype was seen a few times. This rearrangement joins TRBV7-9 to TRBJ2-7; tentatively, D is TRBD1 or TRBD2 (5 bases each). The CDR3 consists of 12 residues. Looked up from germline, CDR1 is SEHNR and CDR2 is FQNEAQ (reference sequence). Trimming cost V 7 bases and J 3 bases, with 10 bases left between them. In nucleotides, the CDR3 is TGTGCCAGCAACCTTGGGGGCTACGAGCAGTACTTC. Protein product: CASNLGGYEQYF.

The V call is TRBV28, the J call TRBJ2-1; no firm D call. The CDR3 sequence is 15 residues long. Trimming cost V 2 bases and J 7 bases, with 15 bases left between them. The V gene's germline CDR1 is MDHEN and CDR2 SYDVKM. This CDR3 is CASSLVPRPTNEQFF. The CDR3 region has the DNA TGTGCCAGCAGTTTAGTTCCCCGACCGACGAATGAGCAGTTCTTC.

V is TRBV10-3 and J is TRBJ1-3; no clear D. The CDR3 is 15 amino acids. CDR1 and CDR2 (germline): ENHRY, SYGVKD. The V and J ends lost 5 bases and 2 bases respectively, with 13 bases between them. CDR3 residues: CAISSSWDAGNTIYF. The CDR3, as DNA: TGTGCCATCAGTTCTAGCTGGGATGCTGGAAACACCATATATTTT.